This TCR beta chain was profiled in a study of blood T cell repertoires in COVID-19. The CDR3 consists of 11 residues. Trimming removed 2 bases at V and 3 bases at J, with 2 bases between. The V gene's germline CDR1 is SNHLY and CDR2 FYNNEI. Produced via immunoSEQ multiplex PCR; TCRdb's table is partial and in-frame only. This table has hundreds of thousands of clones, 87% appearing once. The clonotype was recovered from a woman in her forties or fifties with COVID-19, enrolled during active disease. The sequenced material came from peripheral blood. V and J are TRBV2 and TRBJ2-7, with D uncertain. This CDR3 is CASSEYYEQYF. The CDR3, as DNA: TGTGCCAGCAGTGAATACTACGAGCAGTACTTC.